Listed here are 28 T cell receptor beta chains from one sample, sequenced in a study of Ad26.COV2.S vaccination and SARS-CoV-2 variants. Treatment meaning: roughly 20 received Ad26.COV2.S at low or high dose, single or two shots; about 5 received placebo; per-sample allocation not given. Repertoires come from day 63 after the first vaccine or placebo injection. Clones were read by immunoSEQ multiplex PCR, and TCRdb kept only the in-frame ones, dropping some. This sample has hundreds of thousands of clones, with around 92% found just once. The specimen was peripheral blood, collected in a trial of Ad26.COV2.S vaccine versus placebo. The source is a person between 18 and 65 years old who received the Ad26.COV2.S COVID-19 vaccine or a placebo.

This chain joins TRBV19 and TRBJ1-2; possibly TRBD1 for D (5 bases). This CDR3 is built from 17 residues. The V and J ends lost 3 bases and 0 bases respectively, with 17 bases between them. Looked up from germline, CDR1 is LNHDA and CDR2 is SQIVND (reference sequence). Here the CDR3 DNA reads TGTGCCAGTAGTATCCCCCTGACGGGACCCCCTAACTATGGCTACACCTTC. Translated, it gives CASSIPLTGPPNYGYTF.

This chain joins TRBV6-5 and TRBJ1-5, with 9 bases identical to TRBD1. V lost 7 bases, J lost 6 bases, and 7 bases stayed unmatched. Germline assignment: CDR1 MNHEY and CDR2 SVGAGI. This CDR3 spans 14 amino acids. The CDR3 DNA reads TGTGCCAGCACGCCGGGACAGGGAATTCAGCCCCAGCATTTT. It codes for CASTPGQGIQPQHF.

The chain recombines TRBV6-1 with TRBJ1-2; no clear D. The V end lost 0 bases, the J end lost 8 bases, and 19 bases lay between the germline ends. The CDR3 runs to 16 residues. Germline V gives CDR1 MNHNS, CDR2 SASEGT. CDR3 coding DNA: TGTGCCAGCAGTGAAGCGATTGGTTTTTGGACGAGCGGCTACACCTTC. Amino acids: CASSEAIGFWTSGYTF.

CDR3 DNA: TGTGCCAGCTCACCATCGGGTGGTAGGGGTAATGAAAAACTGTTTTTT. It specifies CASSPSGGRGNEKLFF. The V call is TRBV18, the J call TRBJ1-4; maybe TRBD1 (5 bases). Per the germline V gene, CDR1 is KGHSH and CDR2 is LQKENI. V was cut by 2 bases and J by 4 bases, with 14 bases left in between. This CDR3 spans 16 amino acids.

V and J are TRBV6-1 and TRBJ1-5; tentatively, D is TRBD1 (6 bases). Trimming shortened V by 1 base and J by 4 bases, and 20 bases separated the two germline ends. The CDR3 totals 18 residues. The germline gives CDR1 MNHNS, CDR2 SASEGT. CDR3 DNA: TGTGCCAGCAGTGAAGGAGAGGAAGGGGGGGCCCCTAATCAGCCCCAGCATTTT. As protein: CASSEGEEGGAPNQPQHF.

This clone was seen only a few times. This chain joins TRBV11-3 and TRBJ2-1; no clear D gene. Germline assignment: CDR1 SGHNT and CDR2 YENEEA. Deletions cut 5 bases from V and 16 bases from J, with 24 bases between. The length of the CDR3 is 14 residues. Here the CDR3 DNA reads TGTGCCAGCAGCGATAACAGCCCCCCGAGCCTCCTTTTCTTC. It is translated as CASSDNSPPSLLFF.

CDR3 sequence reads: CASSSGQGSYNEQFF. CDR3 nucleotides: TGCGCCAGCAGCTCTGGACAGGGCTCCTACAATGAGCAGTTCTTC. The chain has TRBV5-1 and TRBJ2-1, with 8 nucleotides matching TRBD1. The V segment lost 3 bases and the J segment 0 bases; nucleotides outside the gene matches: 2. Germline loops: CDR1 SGHRS, CDR2 YFSETQ. This CDR3 spans 15 amino acids.

CDR3 sequence: CASSNSGRAYEQYF. In DNA form, the CDR3 reads TGCGCCAGCAGCAATAGCGGGAGGGCCTACGAGCAGTACTTC. The genes are TRBV5-1 and TRBJ2-7; 11 nucleotides line up with TRBD2. The CDR3 runs to 14 residues. V was pared by 4 bases and J by 2 bases, with 2 bases of the junction left unmatched. From germline, CDR1 is SGHRS and CDR2 YFSETQ.

The table lists this clone with a few counts. The CDR3 protein is CASSQIVGSNTGELFF. The CDR3 region has the DNA TGTGCCAGCAGCCAAATCGTTGGTAGTAACACCGGGGAGCTGTTTTTT. The chain uses TRBV14 and TRBJ2-2; D gene ambiguous. V gave up 2 bases and J gave up 2 bases, with 12 bases separating them. From germline, CDR1 is SGHDN and CDR2 FVKESK. This CDR3 spans 16 amino acids.

The genes are TRBV13 and TRBJ1-3, with no clear D. V lost 2 bases and J 4 bases, leaving 6 bases between the germline ends. Germline loops: CDR1 PRHDT, CDR2 FYEKMQ (reference sequence). The CDR3 has 13 amino acids. This CDR3 is CASSLTRGNTIYF. CDR3 coding DNA: TGTGCCAGCAGCTTAACCCGGGGAAACACCATATATTTT.

With regard to this clone: Sequence at one end of the junction differs from germline and may be a read error. This chain uses TRBV9 with TRBJ2-1, with unresolved D. This CDR3 has 11 residues. Germline V lookup: CDR1 SGDLS, CDR2 YYNGEE. The CDR3 loop reads CASSAYYEQFF. The CDR3 nucleotides read TGTGCCAGCAGCGCCTACTATGAGCAGTTCTTC.

V usage is TRBV5-4 and J usage is TRBJ1-2, with D unclear. Germline CDR1 SGHNT, CDR2 YYREEE (reference sequence). The CDR3 has 14 amino acids. The ends were cut back, 0 bases at V and 3 bases at J, with 9 bases in the middle. The CDR3: CASSLGQTDYGYTF. Written as DNA, the CDR3 is TGTGCCAGCAGCTTGGGTCAGACGGACTATGGCTACACCTTC. The full variable domain, its missing parts supplied by reference TRBV5-4 and TRBJ1-2, is ETGVTQSPTHLIKTRGQQVTLRCSSQSGHNTVSWYQQALGQGPQFIFQYYREEENGRGNFPPRFSGLQFPNYSSELNVNALELDDSALYLCASSLGQTDYGYTFGSGTRLTVV.

V usage is TRBV4-3 and J usage is TRBJ2-1, with D possibly matching TRBD2 (7 bases). The CDR3 is made up of 16 amino acids. V lost 3 bases, J lost 7 bases, and 19 bases lay in between. Germline V CDR1 and CDR2: LGHNA, YSLEER. CDR3 sequence (DNA): TGCGCCAGCAGCCAGGAGTGGGGGGGGGCCGTTAATGAGCAGTTCTTC. Translated: CASSQEWGGAVNEQFF.

Only one count was recorded for this clone. Other nucleotide sequences in the sample specify the same CDR3. This chain connects TRBV18 to TRBJ2-1; a weak D match, TRBD1 (6 bases). Germline lookup yields CDR1 KGHSH and CDR2 LQKENI. The V end was cut by 1 base, the J end by 0 bases, with 7 bases between. The CDR3 sequence is 15 residues long. The CDR3 region is CASSPLGGSYNEQFF. Here the CDR3 DNA reads TGTGCCAGCTCACCACTAGGGGGCTCCTACAATGAGCAGTTCTTC.

This rearrangement joins TRBV30 to TRBJ2-7, with D perhaps assigned TRBD1 or TRBD2 (5 bases each). The V end lost 3 bases, the J end lost 2 bases, and 11 bases lay between the germline ends. CDR3 size: 13 residues. CDR1 is GTSNPN, CDR2 SVGIG, per germline (reference sequence). The CDR3 reads CAWRGDRAYEQYF. The CDR3 DNA reads as TGTGCCTGGAGGGGGGACCGGGCCTACGAGCAGTACTTC.

The CDR3 here is CASSGTGGEQYF. The CDR3 DNA is TGTGCCAGCAGCGGGACAGGAGGGGAGCAGTATTTT. The chain combines TRBV5-4 with TRBJ2-3, with 8 nucleotides matching TRBD1. CDR3 size: 12 residues. CDR1 and CDR2 from the germline V gene are SGHNT and YYREEE (reference sequence). The J segment lost 11 bases and the V segment lost 4 bases, leaving 6 bases of the junction unmatched. The variable domain in full, with the rest retrieved from reference TRBV5-4 and TRBJ2-3, is ETGVTQSPTHLIKTRGQQVTLRCSSQSGHNTVSWYQQALGQGPQFIFQYYREEENGRGNFPPRFSGLQFPNYSSELNVNALELDDSALYLCASSGTGGEQYFGPGTRLTVL.

The genes are TRBV25-1 and TRBJ1-1; TRBD1 matches 7 bases. The CDR3 loop spans 18 amino acids. The germline V gene has CDR1 MGHDK and CDR2 SYGVNS. With V trimmed by 1 base and J by 4 bases, 15 bases remained unmatched. As DNA, the CDR3 is TGTGCCAGCAGTGAATTCCCCTCCTCTACAGGGGATGCCACTGAAGCTTTCTTT. As protein: CASSEFPSSTGDATEAFF.

The genes are TRBV4-1 and TRBJ1-4; D is unresolved. The germline V gene has CDR1 MGHRA and CDR2 YSYEKL. The V and J ends lost 1 base and 10 bases respectively, with 7 bases between them. This CDR3 is 12 amino acids long. Here the CDR3 reads CASSQATGKLFF. The CDR3, as DNA: TGCGCCAGCAGCCAAGCGACGGGAAAACTGTTTTTT.

V usage is TRBV6-5 and J usage is TRBJ2-7; 9 nucleotides line up with TRBD1. The CDR3 runs to 13 residues. Unmatched junction bases numbered 2, after V lost 2 bases and J lost 6 bases. From germline, CDR1 is MNHEY and CDR2 SVGAGI. The CDR3 is CASSYRDRAEQYF. DNA of the CDR3: TGTGCCAGCAGTTACCGGGACAGGGCCGAGCAGTACTTC.

As to this clone: A junction boundary mismatches the germline segment, possibly from a read error. CDR3 in DNA: TGTGCCAGCAGCTTGGGAAGCGGGGGACCCACAGATGCGCAGTATTTT. This translates into CASSLGSGGPTDAQYF. V usage is TRBV5-4 and J usage is TRBJ2-3; TRBD2 agrees at 8 bases. This CDR3 is 16 amino acids long. Germline CDR1 SGHNT, CDR2 YYREEE (reference sequence).

This clone was detected only once. V and J are TRBV9 and TRBJ1-2; the match to TRBD1 covers 7 bases. The J segment lost 4 bases and the V segment lost 4 bases, leaving 10 bases of the junction unmatched. Germline V gene data show CDR1 as SGDLS and CDR2 as YYNGEE. The CDR3 length is 15 residues. This chain's CDR3 is CASSLRDRVTYGYTF. DNA of the CDR3: TGTGCCAGCAGCCTCCGGGACAGAGTAACCTATGGCTACACCTTC.

The genes are TRBV19 and TRBJ2-1; 7 bases fit TRBD2. CDR1 and CDR2 from the germline V gene are LNHDA and SQIVND (reference sequence). This CDR3 spans 15 amino acids. With 5 bases clipped from V and 9 bases from J, the junction kept 13 bases outside the gene matches. CDR3 coding DNA: TGTGCCAGTAGTCGCAACGCGGGAGCGGAAGGTGAGCAGTTCTTC. Translating gives CASSRNAGAEGEQFF.

V and J are TRBV24-1 and TRBJ2-1, with 7 bases aligning to TRBD1. The CDR3 contains 13 residues. With V trimmed by 6 bases and J by 6 bases, 4 bases remained unmatched. Germline CDR1 and CDR2: KGHDR and SFDVKD. The CDR3 DNA reads as TGTGCCACCAGTCGGACAGGCGCCAATGAGCAGTTCTTC. Translated, it gives CATSRTGANEQFF.

This chain uses TRBV5-1 with TRBJ1-1; D might be TRBD1 (5 bases). Germline CDR1 SGHRS, CDR2 YFSETQ. Trimming pared 0 bases from V and 4 bases from J, leaving 16 bases between. The CDR3 covers 16 residues. In nucleotides, the CDR3 is TGCGCCAGCAGCTTGGGGCAGGGAGTATTAGGCACTGAAGCTTTCTTT. This translates into CASSLGQGVLGTEAFF.

This clone has only a few counts. The chain carries TRBV11-2 and TRBJ1-1; 7 nucleotides align to TRBD1. Germline CDR1 reads SGHAT; CDR2 reads FQNNGV. The V gene end was trimmed by 5 bases and the J gene end by 0 bases; junction bases not matched to a gene: 6. The CDR3 has 15 amino acids. The CDR3 reads CASSPPGTVNTEAFF. The CDR3 DNA follows: TGTGCCAGCAGCCCTCCCGGGACAGTGAACACTGAAGCTTTCTTT. The whole variable domain, filled in from reference TRBV11-2 and TRBJ1-1, reads EAGVAQSPRYKIIEKRQSVAFWCNPISGHATLYWYQQILGQGPKLLIQFQNNGVVDDSQLPKDRFSAERLKGVDSTLKIQPAKLEDSAVYLCASSPPGTVNTEAFFGQGTRLTVV.

The CDR3 protein is CASSQKRDGTGELFF. In DNA, the CDR3 is TGTGCCAGCAGCCAGAAGCGGGATGGAACCGGGGAGCTGTTTTTT. The V gene is TRBV7-8, the J gene TRBJ2-2, with 7 bases fitting TRBD2. The CDR3 covers 15 residues. V lost 5 bases, J lost 5 bases, and 8 bases stayed unmatched. Germline CDR1 and CDR2: SGHVS and FQNEAQ. The full variable domain, its missing parts supplied by reference TRBV7-8 and TRBJ2-2, is GAGVSQSPRYKVAKRGQDVALRCDPISGHVSLFWYQQALGQGPEFLTYFQNEAQLDKSGLPSDRFFAERPEGSVSTLKIQRTQQEDSAVYLCASSQKRDGTGELFFGEGSRLTVL.

This sequence joins TRBV25-1 and TRBJ2-1; D not resolved. V gave up 3 bases and J gave up 5 bases, with 11 bases separating them. Germline V gives CDR1 MGHDK, CDR2 SYGVNS. CDR3 length: 14 residues. The CDR3 DNA reads as TGTGCCAGCAGTGATACTGGCAGAAACAATGAGCAGTTCTTC. This codes for CASSDTGRNNEQFF.

CDR3 residues: CASLRLHTEAFF. As DNA, the CDR3 is TGTGCCAGCCTACGACTGCACACTGAAGCTTTCTTT. The gene calls are TRBV2 and TRBJ1-1; D remains ambiguous. The CDR3 covers 12 residues. Deletions cut 8 bases from V and 3 bases from J, with 10 bases between. The germline V gene has CDR1 SNHLY and CDR2 FYNNEI.